A selection of T cell receptor beta chains follows, all from one sample in a study of control samples from healthy donors and cancer patients. Clones were sequenced by immunoSEQ multiplex PCR, and TCRdb holds only the in-frame ones, with some missing. The profile shows approximately 100,000 clones, around 90% of them singletons. Sequences were obtained from blood. The origin of the receptors is a human donor in good health. The donor label of this sample is uncertain. CDR3s leave out the opening cysteine and the closing phenylalanine or tryptophan. Clone size is given for some rows only: seen once, a few or many times, or a class if the clone is expanded.

clone size	V gene	J gene	CDR3 protein
once	TRBV11-3	TRBJ2-1	ASSLGELNEQF
-	TRBV7-6	TRBJ1-2	ASSPETPRTVSNFLSGYT
-	TRBV6-1	TRBJ1-2	ASSEATAANYGYT
-	TRBV10-3	TRBJ1-4	AIGSGGSGNEKLF
few	TRBV6-1	TRBJ1-1	ASSEGQENTEAF
-	TRBV25-1	TRBJ1-3	ASSTDGDTIY
-	TRBV7-6	TRBJ2-1	ASSPTAGGLSNEQF
-	TRBV21-1	TRBJ2-1	ASNPPVGGDKEDYNEQF
-	TRBV12-2	TRBJ1-3	ASRLAFEVGQGGNTIY
-	TRBV11-3	TRBJ2-3	ASRGRGASTDTQY
-	TRBV28	TRBJ1-5	ASSFLGGTDQPQH
-	TRBV2	TRBJ2-3	ASPTRGGGEDTQY
-	TRBV2	TRBJ1-1	ASLQEWHTEAF
few	TRBV10-2	TRBJ1-3	ASSQQGGAGNTIY
-	TRBV5-5	TRBJ2-5	ASSLDSGPETQY
-	TRBV6-5	TRBJ1-6	ASDQDRGSRSPLH
-	TRBV10-3	TRBJ2-1	AISELGTGKYNEQF
-	TRBV28	TRBJ2-6	ASSSNTAGANVLT
few	TRBV5-1	TRBJ1-1	ASSLTDMNTEAF
-	TRBV5-5	TRBJ1-1	ASYDMNTEAF
once	TRBV6-5	TRBJ1-1	ASSRQGARNTEAF
-	TRBV10-3	TRBJ2-3	AISESSGAIVDTQY
-	TRBV6-1	TRBJ1-1	ASSEFRDTEAF
-	TRBV29-1	TRBJ1-1	STLQDTEAF
-	TRBV3-1/TRBV3-2	TRBJ2-3	ASSQDRAGTPTSDTQY
-	TRBV6-5	TRBJ2-6	ASRPTGTGANVLT
-	TRBV2	TRBJ2-3	ASSVIGDTQY
-	TRBV5-1	TRBJ2-2	ASSFDQSRATGELF
-	TRBV29-1	TRBJ2-7	SGMDGGQYEQY
-	TRBV4-3	TRBJ2-1	ASSQQGQSFNEQF
-	TRBV3-1/TRBV3-2	TRBJ2-5	ASSQGTSGYQETQY
once	TRBV2	TRBJ2-7	ASIGREGFGEQY
-	TRBV14	TRBJ1-1	ASSHRTGAGEAF
-	TRBV4-3	TRBJ1-2	ASSQDRTGGNGYT
once	TRBV5-5	TRBJ2-1	ASSLGVGGYNEQF
-	TRBV19	TRBJ2-5	ASSMGETQY
-	TRBV11-2	TRBJ2-3	ASSSGQGGLPDTQY